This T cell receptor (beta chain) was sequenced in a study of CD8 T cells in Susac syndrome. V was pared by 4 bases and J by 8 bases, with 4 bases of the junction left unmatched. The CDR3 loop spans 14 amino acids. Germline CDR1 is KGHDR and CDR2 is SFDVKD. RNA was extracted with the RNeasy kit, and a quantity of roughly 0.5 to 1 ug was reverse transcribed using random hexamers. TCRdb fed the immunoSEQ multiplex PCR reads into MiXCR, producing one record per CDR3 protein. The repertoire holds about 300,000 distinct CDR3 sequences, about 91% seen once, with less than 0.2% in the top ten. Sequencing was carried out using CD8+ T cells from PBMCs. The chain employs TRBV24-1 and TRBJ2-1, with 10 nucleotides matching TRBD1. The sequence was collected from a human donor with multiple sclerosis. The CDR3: CATSESGTGDEQFF. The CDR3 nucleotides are TGTGCCACCAGTGAATCCGGGACAGGGGATGAGCAGTTCTTC.